One sample yielded the 9 T cell receptor beta chains listed below, sequenced in a study of monozygotic twins with inflammatory bowel disease (dated by TCRdb to the late 2010s). The library was made by 5' RACE. Sequenced using an Illumina HiSeq 2500. Following TCRdb reprocessing, every CDR3 protein sequence forms one entry, and DNA is not provided. The sample's table covers 420,000 or so distinct CDR3 sequences. The ten largest clones represent roughly 2.5% of the sample. The sample taken for sequencing was blood. The source is a human donor with ulcerative colitis or Crohn's disease, or a healthy co-twin of an affected twin (not recorded which).

J is TRBJ2-2 and V is TRBV5-1; TCRdb's D call of TRBD2 is untestable without DNA. The CDR3 runs to 19 residues. The germline CDR1 and CDR2 sequences are SGHRS and YFSETQ. This chain's CDR3 is CASSLKPQAGGPNTGELFF. Full variable domain (outside the CDR3, taken from reference TRBV5-1 and TRBJ2-2): KAGVTQTPRYLIKTRGQQVTLSCSPISGHRSVSWYQQTPGQGLQFLFEYFSETQRNKGNFPGRFSGRQFSNSRSEMNVSTLELGDSALYLCASSLKPQAGGPNTGELFFGEGSRLTVL.

J is TRBJ1-5 and V is TRBV5-5; without DNA, the TCRdb call of TRBD1 cannot be checked. CDR1 is SGHKS, CDR2 YYEKEE, per germline (reference sequence). The CDR3 loop spans 15 amino acids. This chain's CDR3 is CASSSTGDGNQPQHF.

The chain couples TRBV20-1 to TRBJ1-1; the TRBD1 assignment by TCRdb is unverifiable without DNA. Germline V gene sequence: CDR1 DFQATT, CDR2 SNEGSKA (reference sequence). The CDR3 runs 13 residues. CDR3 residues: CSAIRGTSTEAFF.

V gene TRBV29-1 combines with J gene TRBJ2-2; TCRdb proposes TRBD1, but this gene call is untestable without DNA. This CDR3 has 14 residues. CDR1 SQVTM and CDR2 ANQGSEA come from the germline V gene. CDR3 protein: CSVGFQGGTGELFF.

The chain is built from TRBV12-5 and TRBJ2-2. From germline, CDR1 is LGHNT and CDR2 FRNRAP. This CDR3 has 16 residues. This CDR3 is CASGLGAARDTGELFF.

The V gene is TRBV6-5, the J gene TRBJ2-7; TCRdb designates TRBD2, a call that cannot be tested without DNA. The CDR3 covers 13 residues. Per germline, CDR1 MNHEY and CDR2 SVGAGI. The CDR3 region is CASSYGEAYEQYF.

The V call is TRBV20-1, the J call TRBJ2-7; TCRdb reports TRBD1, a call that lacks DNA to check it against. Germline CDR1 and CDR2: DFQATT and SNEGSKA (reference sequence). CDR3 size: 16 residues. This CDR3 reads CSARPIDRGYSYEQYF.

The chain employs TRBV24-1 and TRBJ1-1; TCRdb names TRBD1, which stays unverified in the absence of DNA. Germline loops: CDR1 KGHDR, CDR2 SFDVKD. This CDR3 spans 13 amino acids. The CDR3 here is CSPTDRLNTEAFF.

The chain links TRBV28 to TRBJ2-7; absent DNA, TCRdb's TRBD2 call cannot be checked. CDR1 and CDR2 (germline): MDHEN, SYDVKM. This CDR3 comprises 16 residues. The chain's CDR3 is CARRGTSGVSSYEQYF.